Presented here are 24 T cell receptor beta chains from one specimen sequenced in a study of blood T cells in healthy people across ages. Then a second PCR, running roughly 7 to 12 cycles, was carried out with a sample-barcoded 5' primer and a J-beta primer mix. TCRdb re-derived calls from the 5' RACE reads in MiXCR, one entry per CDR3 protein. This sample has 700,000 to 950,000 distinct CDR3 sequences; roughly 47% occur once, and the top ten carry 20% to 25%. The sequencing input was blood. These receptors came from a woman in her sixties or seventies in good health.

The rearrangement joins TRBV10-3 to TRBJ2-3, with D hard to call. Germline CDR1 ENHRY, CDR2 SYGVKD. The CDR3 loop spans 14 amino acids. Trimming removed 2 bases from V and 1 base from J, with 7 bases in between. CDR3 sequence (DNA): TGTGCCATCAGTGAGACGTCAGGCACAGATACGCAGTATTTT. This gives the protein CAISETSGTDTQYF.

A few counts support this clonotype. The V gene is TRBV6-5, the J gene TRBJ2-1; either TRBD1 or TRBD2 may fit D (5 bases each). The J call could be wrong; TRBJ2-7 is a better fit for the DNA end. CDR1 and CDR2 (germline): MNHEY, SVGAGI. CDR3 size: 15 residues. This CDR3 reads CASSNGAASYNEQYF. CDR3 nucleotides: TGTGCCAGCAGCAACGGGGCGGCATCCTACAATGAGCAGTACTTC.

The rearrangement links TRBV27 to TRBJ2-3; D assignment may be TRBD1 or TRBD2 (6 bases each). V was pared by 3 bases and J by 2 bases, with 21 bases between. The CDR3 is 18 residues long. Germline loops: CDR1 MNHEY, CDR2 SMNVEV (reference sequence). The CDR3 reads CASSFGGRAETPTDTQYF. CDR3 in DNA: TGTGCCAGCAGTTTTGGGGGGCGAGCGGAAACGCCCACAGATACGCAGTATTTT.

This clonotype was detected many times. The rearrangement links TRBV4-2 to TRBJ2-5; D is unresolved. In germline, CDR1 is LGHNA, CDR2 YNFKEQ. The ends were cut back, 0 bases at V and 5 bases at J, with 7 bases in the middle. This CDR3 comprises 13 residues. CDR3 nucleotides: TGTGCCAGCAGCCAAGAGGATGGGGAGACCCAGTACTTC. Residues: CASSQEDGETQYF.

The rearrangement links TRBV7-6 to TRBJ1-2, with a tentative D call TRBD1 (6 bases). The CDR3 runs 13 residues. V lost 5 bases to trimming and J lost 8 bases, with 15 bases between them. In germline, CDR1 is SGHVS, CDR2 FNYEAQ. In DNA, the CDR3 is TGTGCCAGCAGCGAGTTCGGGGGCGTCGGCTACACCTTC. It yields the protein CASSEFGGVGYTF.

The J gene is TRBJ1-2, the V gene TRBV19; D not resolved. CDR3 length: 14 residues. Germline values: CDR1 LNHDA, CDR2 SQIVND (reference sequence). Trimming removed 2 bases from V and 2 bases from J, with 9 bases in between. CDR3 sequence: CASSINRQNYGYTF. For the CDR3, the DNA is TGTGCCAGTAGTATAAATCGGCAGAACTATGGCTACACCTTC.

This clonotype was seen a few times. The chain has TRBV5-1 and TRBJ1-1; tentatively, D is TRBD1 (6 bases). V lost 4 bases and J 3 bases, leaving 13 bases between the germline ends. Germline V gives CDR1 SGHRS, CDR2 YFSETQ. The CDR3 sequence is 14 residues long. CDR3: CASSAGQPYTEAFF. In DNA form, the CDR3 reads TGCGCCAGCAGCGCCGGACAGCCCTACACTGAAGCTTTCTTT.

This sequence joins TRBV5-1 and TRBJ1-3; D ambiguous. Germline V gives CDR1 SGHRS, CDR2 YFSETQ. Trimming removed 0 bases from V and 2 bases from J, with 9 bases in between. The length of the CDR3 is 15 residues. DNA of the CDR3: TGCGCCAGCAGCTTGGCCCGGACGGCTGGAAACACCATATATTTT. Its translation is CASSLARTAGNTIYF.

The gene calls are TRBV7-9 and TRBJ2-1; D is possibly TRBD2 (6 bases). From germline, CDR1 is SEHNR and CDR2 FQNEAQ (reference sequence). The V gene lost 6 bases and the J gene lost 6 bases, with 18 bases spanning the gap. The CDR3 length is 15 residues. The CDR3 region has the DNA TGTGCCAGCAGTCTAACTAGCATGAGAGGCAATGAGCAGTTCTTC. It is translated as CASSLTSMRGNEQFF. The entire variable domain, with the rest obtained from reference TRBV7-9 and TRBJ2-1, is as follows: DTGVSQNPRHKITKRGQNVTFRCDPISEHNRLYWYRQTLGQGPEFLTYFQNEAQLEKSRLLSDRFSAERPKGSFSTLEIQRTEQGDSAMYLCASSLTSMRGNEQFFGPGTRLTVL.

This clonotype showed up just a few times. The V call is TRBV7-6, the J call TRBJ1-2; 9 positions match TRBD1. V shed 4 bases, J shed 8 bases, and the junction held 14 bases outside the gene matches. This CDR3 is built from 16 residues. Looked up from germline, CDR1 is SGHVS and CDR2 is FNYEAQ. For the CDR3, the DNA is TGTGCCAGCAGCTACGACTTGGGACAGGGAGATCAGGGCTACACCTTC. The encoded protein is CASSYDLGQGDQGYTF.

The chain has TRBV3-1 and TRBJ2-7; D remains ambiguous. Germline CDR1 is LGHDT and CDR2 is YNNKEL (reference sequence). The ends were cut back, 4 bases at V and 7 bases at J, with 14 bases in the middle. This CDR3 comprises 13 residues. The DNA of the CDR3 is TGTGCCAGCAGCCGATGGGGTGACAATGAGCAGTACTTC. As protein: CASSRWGDNEQYF.

The chain recombines TRBV7-8 with TRBJ1-2; D uncertain. V dropped 2 bases and J dropped 3 bases, with 13 bases sitting between them. The CDR3 extends over 15 amino acids. In germline, CDR1 is SGHVS, CDR2 FQNEAQ. The CDR3 is CASSLTGVEDYGYTF. CDR3 bases: TGTGCCAGCAGCTTAACTGGGGTCGAAGACTATGGCTACACCTTC.

A few counts support this clonotype. The CDR3 sequence is CASSDGKNTEAFF. The CDR3, as DNA: TGTGCCAGCAGTGACGGCAAGAACACTGAAGCTTTCTTT. This chain joins TRBV6-4 and TRBJ1-1; D ambiguous. V lost 2 bases to trimming and J lost 1 base, with 5 bases between them. Germline V gene data show CDR1 as MRHNA and CDR2 as SNTAGT. This CDR3 is 13 amino acids long.

In DNA form, the CDR3 reads TGCAGCGTTGAAGGTCTCGGACCCCAGCAGTTCTTC. Its protein is CSVEGLGPQQFF. The chain couples TRBV29-1 to TRBJ2-1; D not resolved. From germline, CDR1 is SQVTM and CDR2 ANQGSEA. V was shortened by 1 base and J by 11 bases, with 12 bases between the two germline ends. This CDR3 has 12 amino acids.

J is TRBJ2-3 and V is TRBV13; no reliable D call. Germline V lookup: CDR1 PRHDT, CDR2 FYEKMQ (reference sequence). The CDR3 length is 14 residues. Trimming pared 5 bases from V and 4 bases from J, leaving 13 bases between. CDR3 sequence (DNA): TGTGCCAGCAGCAAACAAGGGAAGGCAGATACGCAGTATTTT. Its translation is CASSKQGKADTQYF.

This clonotype was detected only a few times. V and J are TRBV6-5 and TRBJ2-3, with TRBD2 matching over 10 bases. Germline trimming cut 0 bases from V and 0 bases from J; bases unmatched to any gene: 3. This CDR3 comprises 17 residues. CDR1 MNHEY and CDR2 SVGAGI come from the germline V gene. CDR3 amino acids: CASSYSSGGASTDTQYF. The CDR3 coding sequence is TGTGCCAGCAGTTACTCGAGCGGGGGGGCTAGCACAGATACGCAGTATTTT.

V and J are TRBV5-1 and TRBJ2-1; D gene unclear. The DNA end is a closer match to TRBJ2-7, so the J assignment may be wrong. This CDR3 spans 17 amino acids. Germline loops: CDR1 SGHRS, CDR2 YFSETQ. CDR3 amino acids: CASSLDYQESSYNEQYF. For the CDR3, the DNA is TGCGCCAGCAGCTTGGATTATCAAGAGAGCTCCTACAATGAGCAGTACTTC.

This chain connects TRBV7-2 to TRBJ2-4; 11 nucleotides align to TRBD1. From germline, CDR1 is SGHTA and CDR2 FQGNSA. The CDR3 loop spans 15 amino acids. Trimming removed 8 bases from V and 0 bases from J; junction bases left unmatched: 3. The CDR3 DNA reads as TGTGCCAGCGGACAGGGGGCAGGAGCCAAAAACATTCAGTACTTC. Residues: CASGQGAGAKNIQYF.

The chain links TRBV2 to TRBJ2-5; TRBD1 is a possible D gene (5 bases). The J call is in doubt because the DNA end fits TRBJ2-7 better. CDR3 length: 16 amino acids. CDR1 is SNHLY and CDR2 is FYNNEI in the germline V gene. CDR3 residues: CASSEFLNRFTYEQYF. The DNA for the CDR3 is TGTGCCAGCAGTGAATTTTTAAACAGGTTTACCTACGAGCAGTACTTC.

There are a few counts of this clonotype. The chain joins TRBV7-8 to TRBJ2-7; 13 nucleotides line up with TRBD2. J was trimmed by 7 bases and V by 5 bases; bases with no gene match: 11. Germline values: CDR1 SGHVS, CDR2 FQNEAQ. The CDR3 is 16 amino acids. The CDR3 region is CASSIRTSGGFNEQYF. CDR3 coding DNA: TGTGCCAGCAGCATCAGGACTAGCGGGGGATTCAATGAGCAGTACTTC.

The CDR3 DNA reads TGTGCCAGCAGTTACGGCCAGGGGGTTTTCACAGATACGCAGTATTTT. It codes for CASSYGQGVFTDTQYF. The genes are TRBV6-6 and TRBJ2-3; TRBD1 agrees at 7 bases. The CDR3 is made up of 16 amino acids. Germline V gene data show CDR1 as MNHNY and CDR2 as SVGAGI (reference sequence). Trimming removed 2 bases from V and 2 bases from J; junction bases left unmatched: 7.

CDR3 DNA: TGTGCCAGCAGCCCAACAGGGGGCCGACGCGGCGAGCAGTACTTC. Amino acids: CASSPTGGRRGEQYF. This sequence joins TRBV9 and TRBJ2-7, with TRBD1 matching 9 bases. The V gene end was trimmed by 4 bases and the J gene end by 6 bases; junction bases not matched to a gene: 11. Germline values: CDR1 SGDLS, CDR2 YYNGEE. This CDR3 spans 15 amino acids. The variable domain in full, completed from reference TRBV9 and TRBJ2-7, reads DSGVTQTPKHLITATGQRVTLRCSPRSGDLSVYWYQQSLDQGLQFLIQYYNGEERAKGNILERFSAQQFPDLHSELNLSSLELGDSALYFCASSPTGGRRGEQYFGPGTRLTVT.

This clonotype was detected a few times. The gene calls are TRBV5-6 and TRBJ2-7, with 9 nucleotides matching TRBD2. V trimming: 2 bases; J trimming: 7 bases; junction bases outside the gene matches: 10. Per the germline V gene, CDR1 is SGHDT and CDR2 is YYEEEE. CDR3 size: 15 residues. The CDR3 is CASSLGLAGTNEQYF. In DNA, the CDR3 is TGTGCCAGCAGCTTAGGGCTAGCGGGGACCAATGAGCAGTACTTC.

CDR3 residues: CASTGTGRNTIYF. DNA of the CDR3: TGTGCCAGCACCGGGACGGGAAGAAACACCATATATTTT. The chain couples TRBV28 to TRBJ1-3, with D possibly TRBD1 on 5 matching bases. The CDR3 loop spans 13 amino acids. Trimming stripped 7 bases from V and 5 bases from J, with 12 bases between. CDR1 is MDHEN, CDR2 SYDVKM, per germline.